Detailed here is one TCR beta chain. Its antigen is undetermined. This sample is drawn from a study of T cell responses to AZD1222 COVID-19 vaccine. Study outcomes and limitations: Possibly, clonal diversity was underestimated; donors were largely white British and included more females.

The V and J ends lost 2 bases and 4 bases, in that order; junction bases with no gene match: 6. CDR3 length: 16 residues. The germline CDR1 and CDR2 sequences are LNHDA and SQIVND (reference sequence). Sequencing was performed with immunoSEQ multiplex PCR; in TCRdb, only in-frame clones are kept and a portion is missing. The repertoire holds 180,000 or so clones, around 94% seen once, with 0.6% to 0.7% in the top ten. The chain employs TRBV19 and TRBJ2-2; 8 bases line up with TRBD1. The TCR originated in an adult in good health. Sequencing was performed on peripheral blood, taken on day 0 of AZD1222 vaccination. The DNA of the CDR3 is TGTGCCAGTAGTATAACCAGGGGGCGTCCCACCGGGGAGCTGTTTTTT. Amino acid sequence: CASSITRGRPTGELFF.